These 15 T cell receptor beta chains were all obtained from the same sample, sequenced in a study of identical twins. TCRdb processed the 5' RACE reads anew with MiXCR; each CDR3 protein has one entry. The sample yields some 660,000 distinct CDR3 sequences, 8.5% to 9% seen once. In addition, the sample was reused for a study of yellow fever vaccine responses in identical twins.

Material for sequencing was PBMCs. These receptors were obtained from a woman younger than 30 in good health.

V is TRBV3-1 and J is TRBJ2-2; 7 nucleotides agree with TRBD1. After removal of 6 bases from V and 4 bases from J, the junction contained 5 bases not matched to a gene. The germline V gene encodes CDR1 LGHDT and CDR2 YNNKEL (reference sequence). The CDR3 is 14 residues long. CDR3 sequence (DNA): TGTGCCAGCAGGCTTAACAGGGGCACCGGGGAGCTGTTTTTT. Encoded protein: CASRLNRGTGELFF.

The V and J genes are TRBV19 and TRBJ2-7, with a weak D call TRBD1 (6 bases). V was trimmed by 1 base and J by 3 bases, leaving 13 bases between them. The CDR3 runs to 15 residues. Germline values: CDR1 LNHDA, CDR2 SQIVND (reference sequence). CDR3 nucleotides: TGTGCCAGTAGTATAGCCCCCTCAGGGGACTACGAGCAGTACTTC. It encodes CASSIAPSGDYEQYF.

The chain has TRBV5-1 and TRBJ1-3, with D maybe TRBD1 (5 bases). The CDR3 is 14 residues long. In germline, CDR1 is SGHRS, CDR2 YFSETQ. V dropped 2 bases and J dropped 2 bases, with 8 bases sitting between them. The CDR3 loop reads CASSLTGPGNTIYF. Here the CDR3 DNA reads TGCGCCAGCAGCTTAACAGGTCCTGGAAACACCATATATTTT.

This clonotype was counted only a few times. The chain joins TRBV7-2 to TRBJ2-3, with D unclear. Germline V gives CDR1 SGHTA, CDR2 FQGNSA. CDR3 length: 13 amino acids. Between the trimmed V and J ends, which lost 5 bases and 1 base, there was a span of 7 bases. CDR3 sequence: CASSLMGTDTQYF. CDR3 bases: TGTGCCAGCAGCCTAATGGGCACAGATACGCAGTATTTT.

This chain uses TRBV7-6 with TRBJ2-2; perhaps TRBD2 as D (7 bases). Trimming took off 1 base at V and 2 bases at J, with 20 bases between the two ends. The CDR3 runs 19 residues. Germline lookup yields CDR1 SGHVS and CDR2 FNYEAQ. The CDR3 DNA reads TGTGCCAGCAGCTTAGTAGTTCGGGGAGGGGGAAGAAACACCGGGGAGCTGTTTTTT. It specifies CASSLVVRGGGRNTGELFF.

The chain uses TRBV28 and TRBJ1-3; D remains unclear. Germline CDR1 and CDR2: MDHEN and SYDVKM. The CDR3 covers 19 residues. V gave up 6 bases and J gave up 0 bases, with 24 bases separating them. CDR3 sequence (DNA): TGTGCCAGCAGACCGCTCAGAGGGCAGGCGAAGAGCTCTGGAAACACCATATATTTT. It specifies CASRPLRGQAKSSGNTIYF.

This clonotype was counted ten times or more. The chain has TRBV28 and TRBJ2-1; a possible D gene is TRBD1 (6 bases). The CDR3 is made up of 15 amino acids. Germline V gene data show CDR1 as MDHEN and CDR2 as SYDVKM. The V gene lost 7 bases and the J gene lost 1 base, with 14 bases spanning the gap. This chain's CDR3 is CASILGADSYNEQFF. The CDR3 DNA reads as TGTGCCAGCATCTTGGGGGCTGATTCCTACAATGAGCAGTTCTTC.

V is TRBV20-1 and J is TRBJ2-5; 8 bases align to TRBD1. This CDR3 region has 13 residues. CDR1 is DFQATT, CDR2 SNEGSKA, per germline (reference sequence). The V gene end was trimmed by 5 bases and the J gene end by 5 bases; junction bases not matched to a gene: 7. The CDR3 sequence is CSAQVAGGETQYF. CDR3 DNA sequence: TGCAGTGCTCAGGTGGCAGGGGGCGAGACCCAGTACTTC.

This sequence joins TRBV28 and TRBJ2-1, with 9 bases identical to TRBD1. This CDR3 is built from 15 residues. Per germline, CDR1 MDHEN and CDR2 SYDVKM. V gave up 5 bases and J gave up 8 bases; unmatched junction bases: 10. The CDR3 is CASSPPWTGEYEQFF. CDR3 bases: TGTGCCAGCAGTCCTCCCTGGACAGGGGAGTATGAGCAGTTCTTC.

The table lists this clonotype with many counts. The rearrangement links TRBV20-1 to TRBJ2-1, with 11 bases that match TRBD2. The CDR3 has 14 residues. The germline V gene encodes CDR1 DFQATT and CDR2 SNEGSKA (reference sequence). The junction had 3 bases not matched to a gene; V was cut back by 4 bases and J by 4 bases. The DNA of the CDR3 is TGCAGTGCTAAGACTAGCGGGGTTTACAATGAGCAGTTCTTC. It is translated as CSAKTSGVYNEQFF.

The gene calls are TRBV20-1 and TRBJ2-5, with TRBD2 matching 13 bases. This CDR3 is built from 15 residues. Germline assignment: CDR1 DFQATT and CDR2 SNEGSKA (reference sequence). V shed 1 base, J shed 2 bases, and the junction held 1 base outside the gene matches. Here the CDR3 DNA reads TGCAGTGCTAGAGGGGGACTAGCGGGGCAAGAGACCCAGTACTTC. Translating it yields CSARGGLAGQETQYF.

This clonotype was detected only a few times. This chain links TRBV6-1 with TRBJ2-3, with D perhaps being TRBD1 or TRBD2 (6 bases each). The CDR3 is made up of 15 amino acids. V was cut by 6 bases and J by 2 bases, with 15 bases left in between. Germline loops: CDR1 MNHNS, CDR2 SASEGT. CDR3 coding DNA: TGTGCCAGCAGATCCGGGGGCCAGCTCACAGATACGCAGTATTTT. This gives the protein CASRSGGQLTDTQYF.

The chain carries TRBV6-1 and TRBJ2-3, with no clear D. Trimming removed 7 bases at V and 3 bases at J, with 17 bases between. CDR3 size: 15 residues. The germline CDR1 and CDR2 sequences are MNHNS and SASEGT. The CDR3 spells CASTNGGYQTDTQYF. CDR3 coding DNA: TGTGCCAGCACCAACGGTGGCTACCAGACAGATACGCAGTATTTT.

The chain is built from TRBV6-5 and TRBJ2-7, with D unclear. This CDR3 spans 13 amino acids. Trimming removed 4 bases from V and 5 bases from J, with 12 bases in between. Germline V gives CDR1 MNHEY, CDR2 SVGAGI. CDR3 DNA sequence: TGTGCCAGCAGTTCACGGCTAGAAAACGAGCAGTACTTC. Its translation: CASSSRLENEQYF.

The CDR3 sequence is CASGTGPPEGEQFF. The CDR3 bases are TGTGCCAGTGGGACAGGACCTCCTGAGGGTGAGCAGTTCTTC. V usage is TRBV24-1 and J usage is TRBJ2-1; TRBD1 agrees at 8 bases. Germline trimming cut 11 bases from V and 9 bases from J; bases unmatched to any gene: 14. In germline, CDR1 is KGHDR, CDR2 SFDVKD. The length of the CDR3 is 14 residues.